This TCR beta chain came from a study of vaccination effects on CD4 cells after COVID-19. Overall study: The median interval between the second dose and post-vaccine sampling was 72 days.

Regarding this clone: Antigen: not known.

ViraFEST used viral peptide pools to expand antigen-specific CD4+ T cells before sequencing. CD4+ T cells were isolated after around ten days of culture. Each person got two doses of an mRNA SARS-CoV-2 vaccine, BNT162b2 or mRNA-1273. IL-2 medium took the place of half the medium on both days 3 and 7. Sequenced by immunoSEQ multiplex PCR; TCRdb stores in-frame clones only, minus some. The sample holds under 80,000 clones, roughly 80% seen once. This material consisted of CD4+ T cells from PBMCs cultured with HCoV-OC43 spike peptides, taken after COVID-19 vaccination. Documented subset: HCoV-OC43 spike overlapping peptide pool stimulation. This receptor was taken from a human donor who received a COVID-19 vaccine.

The CDR3 DNA reads TGTGCCAGCAGCCCCGAGGGAGCTGGTGAGACCCAGTACTTC. Residues: CASSPEGAGETQYF. The genes are TRBV7-2 and TRBJ2-5; maybe TRBD2 (5 bases). CDR1 and CDR2 from the germline V gene are SGHTA and FQGNSA. V lost 5 bases and J 5 bases, leaving 15 bases between the germline ends. The CDR3 has 14 amino acids.